This T cell receptor (beta chain) was sequenced in a study of blood T cell repertoires in COVID-19. In the study overall: PBMCs, B-cell-depleted T cells, or T cells provided the cDNA or gDNA that made up the material.

Original methodology: Amplification of reference gene primers provided the estimated nucleated cell counts. Measured with immunoSEQ multiplex PCR; TCRdb has only the in-frame clones, and not every one. V, J and clone size are taken as reported in that table, and D and trimming were inferred from the DNA itself. The sample records tens of thousands of clones, approximately 88% being singletons. Germline assignment: CDR1 MNHNY and CDR2 SVGAGI (reference sequence). This CDR3 comprises 13 residues. The V and J ends lost 6 bases and 8 bases, in that order; junction bases with no gene match: 6. Sequencing used peripheral blood. The receptor was isolated from a man aged 50 to 59 with active COVID-19. The chain combines TRBV6-6 with TRBJ1-2, with 10 nucleotides matching TRBD1. CDR3 region: CASRDRGAQGYTF. The CDR3 DNA reads as TGTGCCAGCAGGGACAGGGGGGCACAAGGCTACACCTTC.